A single sample is the source of the 30 T cell receptor beta chains below, sequenced in a study of OX40 agonist ivuxolimab in advanced cancers. TCRdb's copy holds only in-frame clones and misses some; the assay was immunoSEQ multiplex PCR. The table shows approximately 74,000 clones, with under 95% occurring only once. Here the sequenced sample was CD4+ or CD8+ T cells sorted from blood, taken in a trial of the OX40 agonist ivuxolimab. Every receptor here comes from an adult with an advanced solid tumor such as melanoma, head and neck, liver or kidney cancer.

This chain uses TRBV5-4 with TRBJ2-1; 11 bases line up with TRBD1. In germline, CDR1 is SGHNT, CDR2 YYREEE (reference sequence). The CDR3 is 15 residues long. The V segment lost 5 bases and the J segment 5 bases; nucleotides outside the gene matches: 6. The CDR3 protein is CASRLGTGGHNEQFF. CDR3 bases: TGTGCCAGCAGACTCGGGACAGGGGGACACAATGAGCAGTTCTTC.

The gene calls are TRBV27 and TRBJ1-1, with 8 bases aligning to TRBD1. CDR3 size: 14 residues. Germline-derived CDR1 and CDR2 are MNHEY and SMNVEV (reference sequence). V trimming: 5 bases; J trimming: 4 bases; junction bases outside the gene matches: 6. CDR3: CASSLTGGGTEAFF. DNA for the CDR3: TGTGCCAGCAGTCTTACAGGGGGAGGCACTGAAGCTTTCTTT.

This chain joins TRBV11-2 and TRBJ1-6, with a possible D match to TRBD1 (5 bases). Trimming left V 1 base short and J 7 bases short, with 17 bases between. The CDR3 runs 17 residues. The germline V gene has CDR1 SGHAT and CDR2 FQNNGV. The CDR3 sequence is CASSLVGERRINSPLHF. The CDR3 region has the DNA TGTGCCAGCAGCTTAGTAGGGGAACGGAGAATCAATTCACCCCTCCACTTT.

This rearrangement joins TRBV7-3 to TRBJ2-3; the D is unclear. This CDR3 has 13 amino acids. Trimming took 1 base from V and 1 from J, leaving 3 bases between them. Germline loops: CDR1 SGHTA, CDR2 FQGTGA. CDR3: CASSLMGTDTQYF. The DNA of the CDR3 is TGTGCCAGCAGCTTAATGGGCACAGATACGCAGTATTTT.

This clone showed up just once. The genes are TRBV30 and TRBJ1-5; 10 nucleotides match TRBD1. The CDR3 is 17 residues long. Germline trimming cut 5 bases from V and 1 base from J; bases unmatched to any gene: 11. Germline V lookup: CDR1 GTSNPN, CDR2 SVGIG (reference sequence). The CDR3 loop reads CAWGPGQGKESNQPQHF. CDR3 DNA sequence: TGTGCCTGGGGCCCGGGACAGGGGAAGGAAAGCAATCAGCCCCAGCATTTT.

The V call is TRBV5-6, the J call TRBJ2-7, with 10 positions matching TRBD1. Germline loops: CDR1 SGHDT, CDR2 YYEEEE. The CDR3 has 15 residues. Germline trimming cut 5 bases from V and 0 bases from J; bases unmatched to any gene: 5. The CDR3 loop is CASRTTGGPSYEQYF. DNA for the CDR3: TGTGCCAGCAGAACGACAGGGGGCCCCTCCTACGAGCAGTACTTC.

The chain carries TRBV7-3 and TRBJ2-1, with 11 bases aligning to TRBD2. The CDR3 is 17 residues long. Germline loops: CDR1 SGHTA, CDR2 FQGTGA. J was trimmed by 7 bases and V by 3 bases; bases with no gene match: 11. CDR3 nucleotides: TGTGCCAGCAGCTTTCCCGCTCGCGGGACTAGCGGAAATGAGCAGTTCTTC. Amino acids: CASSFPARGTSGNEQFF. Full variable domain (rest looked up from reference TRBV7-3 and TRBJ2-1): GAGVSQTPSNKVTEKGKYVELRCDPISGHTALYWYRQSLGQGPEFLIYFQGTGAADDSGLPNDRFFAVRPEGSVSTLKIQRTERGDSAVYLCASSFPARGTSGNEQFFGPGTRLTVL.

This chain joins TRBV29-1 and TRBJ2-5; D is uncertain. V shed 7 bases and J shed 1 base, with 10 bases lying between them. The V gene's germline CDR1 is SQVTM and CDR2 ANQGSEA. This CDR3 comprises 12 residues. CDR3 residues: CSALGTQETQYF. CDR3 nucleotide sequence: TGCAGCGCCTTGGGTACCCAAGAGACCCAGTACTTC.

CDR3 residues: CASSTLAELTDTQYF. CDR3 in DNA: TGCGCCAGCAGCACCCTAGCGGAGCTCACAGATACGCAGTATTTT. The J gene is TRBJ2-3, the V gene TRBV4-1; 7 bases are a match to TRBD2. J gave up 2 bases and V 5 bases, and 7 bases lay outside the gene matches. Germline assignment: CDR1 MGHRA and CDR2 YSYEKL. This CDR3 contains 15 residues.

The V gene is TRBV6-5, the J gene TRBJ1-2; D is unresolved. The germline V and J ends were trimmed by 3 bases and 8 bases, with 19 bases remaining between them. This CDR3 region has 15 residues. The germline gives CDR1 MNHEY, CDR2 SVGAGI. This CDR3 reads CASSYTPGSARGYTF. CDR3 in DNA: TGTGCCAGCAGTTATACCCCCGGGTCAGCGAGAGGCTACACCTTC.

V is TRBV4-3 and J is TRBJ2-7, with TRBD1 matching over 7 bases. V was clipped by 3 bases and J by 2 bases; unmatched bases: 10. The germline V gene encodes CDR1 LGHNA and CDR2 YSLEER. This CDR3 has 16 residues. This CDR3 reads CASSQGTEVVTYEQYF. CDR3 bases: TGCGCCAGCAGCCAGGGGACAGAGGTCGTAACCTACGAGCAGTACTTC.

This clone was seen a handful of times. The chain has TRBV5-1 and TRBJ2-1, with TRBD2 matching 7 bases. Germline V CDR1 and CDR2: SGHRS, YFSETQ. The length of the CDR3 is 13 residues. V shed 1 base, J shed 8 bases, and the junction held 3 bases outside the gene matches. The DNA of the CDR3 is TGCGCCAGCAGCTTGATTGGGGGGGATGAGCAGTTCTTC. It codes for CASSLIGGDEQFF.

The genes are TRBV7-9 and TRBJ2-7; D gene unclear. V was cut by 3 bases and J by 7 bases, with 7 bases left in between. The CDR3 has 11 residues. Germline V lookup: CDR1 SEHNR, CDR2 FQNEAQ (reference sequence). DNA for the CDR3: TGTGCCAGCAGCTTTGGGGAAGAGCAGTACTTC. Translation: CASSFGEEQYF.

The DNA of the CDR3 is TGTGCCAGCAGTTACATTACTCCAGACGAGCAGTACTTC. It specifies CASSYITPDEQYF. The gene calls are TRBV6-6 and TRBJ2-7; D not resolved. The V end was cut by 2 bases, the J end by 5 bases, with 10 bases between. The germline gives CDR1 MNHNY, CDR2 SVGAGI (reference sequence). The CDR3 contains 13 residues.

CDR3 in DNA: TGTGCCAGCAGCTTACTGGCGGGGCTCGCGGATACGCAGTATTTT. Translating it yields CASSLLAGLADTQYF. The J gene is TRBJ2-3, the V gene TRBV7-9; weak D call: TRBD2 (6 bases). Looked up from germline, CDR1 is SEHNR and CDR2 is FQNEAQ (reference sequence). With 2 bases removed from V and 6 bases from J, the gap between germline ends came to 15 bases. The CDR3 consists of 15 residues.

This clone is termed medium-sized (0.01 to 0.1%). The chain links TRBV11-2 to TRBJ2-7, with D tentatively TRBD1 (5 bases). Trimming removed 3 bases from V and 0 bases from J, with 12 bases in between. This CDR3 is 15 amino acids long. Germline V CDR1 and CDR2: SGHAT, FQNNGV. CDR3: CASSFYTGPSYEQYF. Here the CDR3 DNA reads TGTGCCAGCAGCTTTTATACAGGACCCTCCTACGAGCAGTACTTC. The variable domain in full, with the rest retrieved from reference TRBV11-2 and TRBJ2-7, is EAGVAQSPRYKIIEKRQSVAFWCNPISGHATLYWYQQILGQGPKLLIQFQNNGVVDDSQLPKDRFSAERLKGVDSTLKIQPAKLEDSAVYLCASSFYTGPSYEQYFGPGTRLTVT.

The rearrangement joins TRBV6-5 to TRBJ1-3; D not certain. This CDR3 region has 14 residues. V lost 4 bases and J 8 bases, leaving 15 bases between the germline ends. Looked up from germline, CDR1 is MNHEY and CDR2 is SVGAGI. The CDR3 DNA sequence: TGTGCCAGCAGTTTCGGTCCCGAGTCGGACACCATATATTTT. This codes for CASSFGPESDTIYF.

The chain is built from TRBV27 and TRBJ1-2; D is possibly TRBD1 (6 bases). The CDR3 runs to 13 residues. Trimming took off 3 bases at V and 3 bases at J, with 8 bases between the two ends. Looked up from germline, CDR1 is MNHEY and CDR2 is SMNVEV (reference sequence). The CDR3 is CASSFSGDYGYTF. CDR3 sequence (DNA): TGTGCCAGCAGTTTCTCAGGGGACTATGGCTACACCTTC.

This clone was counted between two and nine times. The chain couples TRBV13 to TRBJ1-6; D may be TRBD1 (5 bases). There are 16 residues in the CDR3. From germline, CDR1 is PRHDT and CDR2 FYEKMQ (reference sequence). V was pared by 5 bases and J by 1 base, with 12 bases between. The CDR3 nucleotides are TGTGCCAGCAGCCTGGGACTACCTTCCTATAATTCACCCCTCCACTTT. This encodes CASSLGLPSYNSPLHF. The complete variable domain, with remaining parts taken from reference TRBV13 and TRBJ1-6, reads AAGVIQSPRHLIKEKRETATLKCYPIPRHDTVYWYQQGPGQDPQFLISFYEKMQSDKGSIPDRFSAQQFSDYHSELNMSSLELGDSALYFCASSLGLPSYNSPLHFGNGTRLTVT.

The chain combines TRBV10-3 with TRBJ2-3, with 9 bases fitting TRBD1. The CDR3 extends over 16 amino acids. Germline loops: CDR1 ENHRY, CDR2 SYGVKD. J gave up 3 bases and V 0 bases, and 4 bases lay outside the gene matches. The CDR3 nucleotides read TGTGCCATCAGTGAGTCTACAGGGGGCTGGACAGATACGCAGTATTTT. Residues: CAISESTGGWTDTQYF.

The genes are TRBV4-1 and TRBJ2-1; D is unresolved. Germline loops: CDR1 MGHRA, CDR2 YSYEKL. The length of the CDR3 is 17 residues. Trimming cost V 1 base and J 5 bases, with 18 bases left between them. The CDR3 region is CASSQVSAPLIDNEQFF. The DNA of the CDR3 is TGCGCCAGCAGCCAAGTCTCGGCTCCCTTAATCGACAATGAGCAGTTCTTC.

This clone was detected only once. The J gene is TRBJ2-1, the V gene TRBV9, with 8 bases identical to TRBD2. The CDR3 contains 15 residues. Per germline, CDR1 SGDLS and CDR2 YYNGEE. V shed 0 bases and J 2 bases; nucleotides not matched to a gene: 1. CDR3 loop: CASSVDSGAYNEQFF. The CDR3 coding sequence is TGTGCCAGCAGCGTAGATAGCGGGGCCTACAATGAGCAGTTCTTC.

V usage is TRBV5-8 and J usage is TRBJ2-1; TRBD1 matches at 9 bases. The V gene's germline CDR1 is SGHTS and CDR2 YDEGEE. The CDR3 is made up of 13 amino acids. J gave up 4 bases and V 7 bases, and 3 bases lay outside the gene matches. The CDR3 protein is CASRDRAYNEQFF. CDR3 nucleotide sequence: TGTGCCAGCCGGGACAGGGCTTACAATGAGCAGTTCTTC.

The rearrangement links TRBV14 to TRBJ2-1, with 8 bases that match TRBD2. The CDR3 covers 14 residues. V trimming: 0 bases; J trimming: 5 bases; junction bases outside the gene matches: 0. Germline lookup yields CDR1 SGHDN and CDR2 FVKESK. The CDR3 here is CASSQEAGDNEQFF. CDR3 bases: TGTGCCAGCAGCCAAGAAGCGGGGGACAATGAGCAGTTCTTC. Looking up the rest from reference TRBV14 and TRBJ2-1 gives the full variable domain: EAGVTQFPSHSVIEKGQTVTLRCDPISGHDNLYWYRRVMGKEIKFLLHFVKESKQDESGMPNNRFLAERTGGTYSTLKVQPAELEDSGVYFCASSQEAGDNEQFFGPGTRLTVL.

The rearrangement links TRBV19 to TRBJ2-3; no clear D gene. V was cut by 8 bases and J by 0 bases, with 15 bases left in between. The length of the CDR3 is 15 residues. Per germline, CDR1 LNHDA and CDR2 SQIVND (reference sequence). The CDR3 DNA is TGTGCCAGTTCCGGATCCCAGCCTAGCACAGATACGCAGTATTTT. This encodes CASSGSQPSTDTQYF.

The gene calls are TRBV11-3 and TRBJ2-2; 9 bases are a match to TRBD1. The CDR3 is 19 amino acids. V gave up 5 bases and J gave up 6 bases; unmatched junction bases: 19. The V gene's germline CDR1 is SGHNT and CDR2 YENEEA. CDR3 sequence reads: CASSPSAGTGYFSAGELFF. CDR3 DNA sequence: TGTGCCAGCAGCCCCTCCGCCGGGACAGGGTATTTTTCCGCCGGGGAGCTGTTTTTT.

The V gene is TRBV7-6, the J gene TRBJ1-2, with D possibly TRBD1 on 5 matching bases. Trimming removed 6 bases from V and 4 bases from J, with 15 bases in between. The CDR3 covers 14 residues. Germline V gene sequence: CDR1 SGHVS, CDR2 FNYEAQ. The CDR3 protein is CASSPRGAGYGYTF. DNA of the CDR3: TGTGCCAGCAGTCCGCGGGGCGCCGGCTATGGCTACACCTTC.

The J gene is TRBJ1-5, the V gene TRBV15; TRBD1 matches at 7 bases. Germline-derived CDR1 and CDR2 are LNHNV and YYDKDF (reference sequence). The CDR3 loop spans 17 amino acids. V shed 4 bases, J shed 4 bases, and the junction held 13 bases outside the gene matches. CDR3 in DNA: TGTGCCACCAGCACCGGGACAGCCCTCTCCTTTAATCAGCCCCAGCATTTT. The encoded protein is CATSTGTALSFNQPQHF.

This chain links TRBV9 with TRBJ2-3, with D tentatively TRBD1 or TRBD2 (5 bases each). This CDR3 is built from 17 residues. CDR1 is SGDLS, CDR2 YYNGEE, per germline. Trimming removed 0 bases at V and 4 bases at J, with 18 bases between. For the CDR3, the DNA is TGTGCCAGCAGCGTAGAGGCAGGGATAGTGGGAGCAGATACGCAGTATTTT. This gives the protein CASSVEAGIVGADTQYF. Supplemented by reference TRBV9 and TRBJ2-3, the full variable domain reads DSGVTQTPKHLITATGQRVTLRCSPRSGDLSVYWYQQSLDQGLQFLIQYYNGEERAKGNILERFSAQQFPDLHSELNLSSLELGDSALYFCASSVEAGIVGADTQYFGPGTRLTVL.

This clone turned up a few times. The chain combines TRBV7-2 with TRBJ1-2; 9 nucleotides align to TRBD1. CDR3 size: 15 residues. Germline V gene data show CDR1 as SGHTA and CDR2 as FQGNSA. Unmatched junction bases numbered 3, after V lost 3 bases and J lost 1 base. In DNA form, the CDR3 reads TGTGCCAGCAGCTTTTTGACAGGGGGTAACTATGGCTACACCTTC. This translates into CASSFLTGGNYGYTF.